These T cell receptor beta chains were read from a single sample in a study of T-cell memory formation after mild COVID-19. TCRdb redid the calling of the 5' RACE reads with MiXCR, one entry per CDR3 protein. Here the sample spans more than 80,000 distinct CDR3 sequences, over 10% being singletons. Sequencing used PBMCs or a T cell subset sorted from them (not recorded which). The receptors were sampled from an adult woman who had mild COVID-19 (a few samples of this study predate the infection). Cell type and time point are not known. Each CDR3 is given with its conserved first and last residue. D genes are given only for firm matches. Not all rows give a size; the values are once, few, many and, for expanded clones, a class.

j_gene,d_gene,v_gene,abundance,CDR3aa,CDR3nt
TRBJ2-7,TRBD1,TRBV30,few,CAVGTGSAYEQYF,TGTGCCGTTGGGACAGGGAGTGCCTACGAGCAGTACTTC
TRBJ2-1,-,TRBV10-3,-,CAISVYGGGYNEQFF,TGTGCCATCAGTGTATACGGAGGGGGATACAATGAGCAGTTCTTC
TRBJ2-1,-,TRBV29-1,-,CSVEETYRVRVINEQFF,TGCAGCGTTGAAGAAACCTACAGGGTTAGAGTAATCAATGAGCAGTTCTTC
TRBJ2-2,TRBD1,TRBV24-1,-,CATSNRDRGSDFTGELFF,TGTGCCACCAGTAACCGGGACAGGGGATCAGATTTCACCGGGGAGCTGTTTTTT
TRBJ2-7,TRBD2,TRBV5-1,-,CASSLMRASGSLDEQYF,TGCGCCAGCAGCCTCATGAGGGCTAGCGGGAGCCTCGACGAGCAGTACTTC
TRBJ1-5,-,TRBV7-9,-,CASSTGYSNQPQHF,TGTGCCAGTTCGACGGGTTATAGCAATCAGCCCCAGCATTTT
TRBJ2-5,-,TRBV12-3/TRBV12-4,many,CASSSWTEQETQYF,TGTGCCAGCAGTTCCTGGACAGAGCAAGAGACCCAGTACTTC
TRBJ2-5,-,TRBV10-3,few,CAISESQETQYF,TGTGCCATCAGTGAGTCCCAAGAGACCCAGTACTTC
TRBJ2-3,-,TRBV7-9,few,CASSRITDTQYF,TGTGCCAGCAGCCGTATCACAGATACGCAGTATTTT
TRBJ2-5,TRBD2,TRBV12-3/TRBV12-4,few,CASSPASGRVGGETQYF,TGTGCCAGCAGTCCAGCTAGCGGGAGGGTCGGTGGTGAGACCCAGTACTTC
TRBJ2-3,-,TRBV12-3/TRBV12-4,few,CASSTDPHDTQYF,TGTGCCAGCAGCACAGACCCGCACGATACGCAGTATTTT
TRBJ2-7,TRBD2,TRBV6-5,-,CASSSHGLAGGYYEQYF,TGTGCCAGCAGTTCCCACGGACTAGCGGGAGGGTACTACGAGCAGTACTTC
TRBJ2-5,-,TRBV7-3,-,CASSFGGTETQYF,TGTGCCAGCAGCTTCGGCGGAACGGAGACCCAGTACTTC
TRBJ2-3,-,TRBV5-1,-,CASSLIPSTDTQYF,TGCGCCAGCAGCTTGATACCTAGCACAGATACGCAGTATTTT
TRBJ2-3,-,TRBV24-1,-,CATAQRWDTQYF,TGTGCCACCGCCCAAAGGTGGGATACGCAGTATTTT
TRBJ2-3,-,TRBV9,few,CASSQSGRTSTDTQYF,TGTGCCAGCAGCCAATCAGGACGGACTAGCACAGATACGCAGTATTTT
TRBJ2-3,TRBD2,TRBV4-1,-,CASSQDGRGGRDTQYF,TGCGCCAGCAGCCAAGATGGGCGGGGGGGCCGAGATACGCAGTATTTT
TRBJ2-7,TRBD1,TRBV27,many,CASSLSSGGRGLYEQYF,TGTGCCAGCAGTTTATCGAGTGGAGGCAGGGGGCTTTACGAGCAGTACTTC
TRBJ1-2,-,TRBV20-1,-,CSARGYNRDYGYTF,TGCAGTGCTAGAGGGTATAACAGGGACTATGGCTACACCTTC
TRBJ2-7,-,TRBV4-3,many,CASSQGNRAATYEQYF,TGCGCCAGCAGCCAAGGGAACAGGGCAGCTACCTACGAGCAGTACTTC
TRBJ2-7,-,TRBV6-2/TRBV6-3,few,CASSREAGPYEQYF,TGTGCCAGCAGTCGGGAAGCTGGGCCCTACGAGCAGTACTTC
TRBJ2-2,-,TRBV5-6,few,CASSLTRNTGELFF,TGTGCCAGCAGCTTAACGAGGAACACCGGGGAGCTGTTTTTT
TRBJ2-1,-,TRBV7-9,few,CASTLSGFLGNEQFF,TGTGCCAGCACCCTTTCGGGCTTCCTGGGGAATGAGCAGTTCTTC
TRBJ2-1,TRBD2,TRBV29-1,-,CSVAQREVNEQFF,TGCAGCGTTGCCCAGCGGGAGGTCAATGAGCAGTTCTTC
TRBJ2-7,TRBD2,TRBV20-1,few,CSARDAASGSTVYEQYF,TGCAGTGCTAGAGATGCGGCTAGCGGAAGCACAGTCTACGAGCAGTACTTC
TRBJ1-2,TRBD1,TRBV6-1,few,CASSVFPGQVDGCYTF,TGTGCCAGCAGTGTATTCCCCGGACAGGTGGATGGATGTTACACCTTC
TRBJ2-1,-,TRBV9,-,CASSVAGGPYNEQFF,TGTGCCAGCAGCGTAGCCGGGGGCCCCTACAATGAGCAGTTCTTC
TRBJ2-1,TRBD2,TRBV5-1,-,CASSISGAPNNEQFF,TGCGCCAGCAGCATTAGCGGGGCCCCTAACAATGAGCAGTTCTTC
TRBJ2-1,TRBD2,TRBV29-1,-,CSVDGREFSLRRINEQFF,TGCAGCGTTGATGGGCGGGAGTTTAGTCTGAGGCGTATCAATGAGCAGTTCTTC
TRBJ1-4,-,TRBV20-1,few,CSAADRSTNEKLFF,TGCAGTGCCGCCGACAGGTCTACTAATGAAAAACTGTTTTTT
TRBJ2-6,-,TRBV7-9,-,CASGTIQGSGTGNSGANVLTF,TGTGCCAGCGGAACTATCCAGGGGTCGGGTACAGGGAACTCTGGGGCCAACGTCCTGACTTTC
TRBJ2-7,TRBD1,TRBV15,many,CATSRGARQQGSYEQYF,TGTGCCACCAGCAGAGGGGCAAGACAACAGGGGTCCTACGAGCAGTACTTC
TRBJ2-1,-,TRBV6-6,many,CASGIRVDEQFF,TGTGCCAGCGGAATTAGAGTGGATGAGCAGTTCTTC
TRBJ2-3,-,TRBV20-1,-,CSARDLLGLRITDTQYF,TGCAGTGCTAGAGATCTCCTTGGGCTAAGGATCACAGATACGCAGTATTTT
TRBJ1-1,-,TRBV7-9,-,CASGKQGGDTEAFF,TGTGCCAGCGGGAAACAGGGAGGGGACACTGAAGCTTTCTTT
TRBJ2-4,-,TRBV7-9,many,CASSLSGLLLAKNIQYF,TGTGCCAGCAGCTTATCGGGACTTCTTTTAGCCAAAAACATTCAGTACTTC
TRBJ2-1,-,TRBV9,few,CASSVASGTNEQFF,TGTGCCAGCAGCGTAGCTTCAGGAACCAATGAGCAGTTCTTC
TRBJ2-7,-,TRBV6-5,few,CASSYVADSYYEQYF,TGTGCCAGCAGTTACGTCGCGGATTCTTACTACGAGCAGTACTTC
TRBJ1-1,TRBD1,TRBV4-1,-,CASSRLNQGAGTEAFF,TGCGCCAGCAGCCGGCTGAACCAGGGGGCTGGCACTGAAGCTTTCTTT
TRBJ2-7,-,TRBV7-9,many,CASSSPGDVVYEQYF,TGTGCCAGCAGCTCTCCAGGGGACGTTGTTTACGAGCAGTACTTC
TRBJ2-7,TRBD2,TRBV3-1,-,CASSQESGGLAVSSEQYF,TGTGCCAGCAGCCAAGAAAGTGGGGGACTAGCGGTTTCGAGCGAGCAGTACTTC
TRBJ1-5,TRBD1,TRBV6-2/TRBV6-3,few,CASSYNTPTGDYSNQPQHF,TGTGCCAGCAGTTACAACACTCCGACAGGGGACTATAGCAATCAGCCCCAGCATTTT
TRBJ1-5,-,TRBV7-6,-,CASSLGINHPQHF,TGTGCCAGCAGCTTAGGGATCAATCATCCCCAGCATTTT
TRBJ2-2,TRBD2,TRBV13,few,CASSPEVLAGGGNTGELFF,TGTGCCAGCAGCCCCGAGGTTCTAGCGGGAGGGGGAAACACCGGGGAGCTGTTTTTT
TRBJ2-3,TRBD2,TRBV15,few,CATSRDYRWLAGGPSTDTQYF,TGTGCCACCAGCAGAGATTACCGATGGCTAGCGGGGGGGCCGAGCACAGATACGCAGTATTTT
TRBJ2-6,-,TRBV12-3/TRBV12-4,-,CASSFGPPYVLTF,TGTGCCAGCAGTTTCGGCCCTCCCTACGTCCTGACTTTC
TRBJ2-7,-,TRBV4-1,once,CASSPTSLTVEAGSDGEQYF,TGCGCCAGCAGCCCTACGTCCCTGACAGTCGAAGCTGGGAGTGACGGCGAGCAGTACTTC
TRBJ2-7,-,TRBV5-1,few,CASSLSTGYEQYF,TGCGCCAGCAGCTTGTCTACTGGCTACGAGCAGTACTTC
TRBJ1-1,TRBD1,TRBV4-2,-,CASSREGQWSEAFF,TGTGCCAGCAGCCGGGAGGGACAGTGGTCTGAAGCTTTCTTT
TRBJ2-7,-,TRBV27,once,CSSSLSPTYEQYF,TGTTCCAGCAGTTTATCCCCAACCTACGAGCAGTACTTC
TRBJ1-2,-,TRBV25-1,few,CASSEYKGNRDKRNYGYTF,TGTGCCAGCAGTGAATATAAGGGGAACAGGGACAAGAGGAACTATGGCTACACCTTC
TRBJ1-3,-,TRBV25-1,few,CASNPGNTIYF,TGTGCCAGCAACCCTGGAAACACCATATATTTT
TRBJ2-7,-,TRBV5-4,few,CASSPDDYEQYF,TGTGCCAGCAGCCCCGATGATTACGAGCAGTACTTC